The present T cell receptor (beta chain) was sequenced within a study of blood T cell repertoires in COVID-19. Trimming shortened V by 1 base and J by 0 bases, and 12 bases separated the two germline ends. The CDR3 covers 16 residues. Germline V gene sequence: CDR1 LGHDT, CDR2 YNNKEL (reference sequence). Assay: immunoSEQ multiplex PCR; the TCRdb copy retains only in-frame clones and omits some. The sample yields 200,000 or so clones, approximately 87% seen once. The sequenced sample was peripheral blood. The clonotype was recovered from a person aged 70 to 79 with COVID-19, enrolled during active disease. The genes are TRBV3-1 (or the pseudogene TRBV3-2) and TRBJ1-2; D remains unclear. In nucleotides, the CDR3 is TGTGCCAGCAGCCAAGGGTCCGGCGGGACTAACTATGGCTACACCTTC. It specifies CASSQGSGGTNYGYTF.